This TCR beta chain was captured in a study of CD8+ T cells in alopecia areata. A remark on this clone: Its antigen is not identified.

CDR1 is SNHLY and CDR2 is FYNNEI in the germline V gene. V was trimmed by 6 bases and J by 4 bases, leaving 13 bases between them. The CDR3 runs 14 residues. Study outcomes and limitations: It was less clear whether patients shared TCRs than it was in mice, possibly because of HLA. Researchers report lesional scalp, most notably alopecia totalis/universalis, outstripped normal scalp in clonality. Normal skin's resident alphabeta T cells are sequenced alongside lesional scalp T cells.

Sorted out of PBMCs were CD4+ T cells and CD8+ T cells. RNA was isolated and reverse transcribed to cDNA, the sequencing template. Here immunoSEQ multiplex PCR was the method, and the copy in TCRdb shows in-frame clones only, minus some. This table holds under 130,000 clones, about 60% found once. Sequencing was done on a sample of CD4+ T cells sorted from blood. This TCR was recovered from a human donor in good health. The genes are TRBV2 and TRBJ2-1; D is unclear. CDR3 amino acids: CASSRVVEYNEQFF. CDR3 nucleotide sequence: TGTGCCAGCAGCCGAGTGGTAGAGTACAATGAGCAGTTCTTC.